A selection of T cell receptor beta chains follows, all from one sample in a study of cytomegalovirus exposure and HLA in healthy donors. Data came from immunoSEQ multiplex PCR; TCRdb stores just in-frame clones and leaves some out. The repertoire holds roughly 100,000 clones, with 60% to 80% as singletons. Sequencing was carried out using PBMCs. Source of these receptors: a woman in her thirties or forties in good health and CMV-seropositive. The CDR3 runs from the conserved cysteine through the conserved F or W. D genes are given only for firm matches. Rows may omit the clone size; those that give it use once, few, many or a size class.

NA	TRBV2	NA	TRBJ2-1	TGTGCCAGCCCTGGGGGCTCTACCTACAATGAGCAGTTCTTC	CASPGGSTYNEQFF
NA	TRBV27	NA	TRBJ1-3	TGTGCCAGCAGGAGAGGGGGCTCTGGAAACACCATATATTTT	CASRRGGSGNTIYF
NA	TRBV6-5	TRBD1	TRBJ1-2	TGTGCCAGCAGTATCGGGACAGGGGTATCTGGCTACACCTTC	CASSIGTGVSGYTF
NA	TRBV27	NA	TRBJ2-7	TGTGCCAGCAGTTCCCCCGCCGGGACTTTCTTCGAGCAGTACTTC	CASSSPAGTFFEQYF
NA	TRBV5-1	TRBD1	TRBJ1-1	TGCGCCAGCAGCTTGGTGGCAGGGGGCACTGAAGCTTTCTTT	CASSLVAGGTEAFF
few	TRBV4-3	NA	TRBJ2-7	TGCGCCAGCAGCCAAGAGGCCAGGGTCCACGAGCAGTACTTC	CASSQEARVHEQYF
NA	TRBV4-2	TRBD1	TRBJ1-2	TGTGCCACCACTGACAGGGAGTGGGATGGCTACACCTTC	CATTDREWDGYTF
NA	TRBV6-5	NA	TRBJ2-7	TGTGCCAGCAGCCACCGGGACTCCTACGAGCAGTACTTC	CASSHRDSYEQYF
NA	TRBV19	NA	TRBJ2-1	TGTGCCAGTAGTAGGCGGGGGCGGTACAATGAGCAGTTCTTC	CASSRRGRYNEQFF
NA	TRBV14	TRBD2	TRBJ2-7	TGTGCCAGCAGCCAAGTTCGGCGGGAGGAGATCTACGAGCAGTACTTC	CASSQVRREEIYEQYF
NA	TRBV5-1	TRBD2	TRBJ2-2	TGCGCCAGCAGAGCGGGACTCCCCGAAATTTACACCGGGGAGCTGTTTTTT	CASRAGLPEIYTGELFF
NA	TRBV15	TRBD1	TRBJ2-7	TGTGCCACCAGCAGAGAGGGGCCGGGACAGGGATTCTACGAGCAGTACTTC	CATSREGPGQGFYEQYF
NA	TRBV14	TRBD1	TRBJ2-7	TGTGCCAGCAGCCAATTTCGGGGACAGGGGATTTCCTACGAGCAGTACTTC	CASSQFRGQGISYEQYF
NA	TRBV5-1	NA	TRBJ1-4	TGCGCCAGCAGCTTGGAGGAGGGCCCATGGAATGAAAAACTGTTTTTT	CASSLEEGPWNEKLFF
NA	TRBV21-1	NA	TRBJ2-6	TGTGCCAGTCCTAGCGGGTCGGGGGCCAACGTCCTGACTTTC	CASPSGSGANVLTF
NA	TRBV6-4	TRBD1	TRBJ2-3	TGTGCCAGCAGTCGGGCAGGGGGCGCGGATACGCAGTATTTT	CASSRAGGADTQYF
NA	TRBV29-1	NA	TRBJ2-7	TGCAGCGCTAGCACTGGCTACGAGCAGTACTTC	CSASTGYEQYF
NA	TRBV19	TRBD1	TRBJ2-7	TGTGCCAGTAAAGCCGGACAGGGGAGCTCCTACGAGCAGTACTTC	CASKAGQGSSYEQYF
NA	TRBV28	NA	TRBJ2-2	TGTGCCAGCAGGGGGGCGGCGAACACCGGGGAGCTGTTTTTT	CASRGAANTGELFF
NA	TRBV4-1	NA	TRBJ2-5	TGCGCCAGCAGCCAAGAGGCGGGGGCCGATGGGGAGACCCAGTACTTC	CASSQEAGADGETQYF
NA	TRBV4-2	TRBD2	TRBJ2-7	TGTGCCAGCAGCCAGGTGACTAGCGGGGTCTCCTACGAGCAGTACTTC	CASSQVTSGVSYEQYF
NA	TRBV5-1	NA	TRBJ2-1	TGCGCCAGCAGCGGCGACAGTTTCTACAATGAGCAGTTCTTC	CASSGDSFYNEQFF
NA	TRBV7-9	NA	TRBJ1-5	TGTGCCAGCAGCTTAACAGGAAATCAGCCCCAGCATTTT	CASSLTGNQPQHF
NA	TRBV27	NA	TRBJ2-5	TGTGCCTTCTGCGACAGTAACTTGGAGACCCAGTACTTC	CAFCDSNLETQYF
NA	TRBV2	NA	TRBJ2-7	TGTGCCAGCAGCGCTTCAGGTTCCACCTACGAGCAGTACTTC	CASSASGSTYEQYF
NA	TRBV28	NA	TRBJ2-7	TGTGCCAGCAGTTTTTCCGTAAACTACGAGCAGTACTTC	CASSFSVNYEQYF
NA	TRBV2	TRBD2	TRBJ2-3	TGTGCCAGCAGTGGACTAGCGGGACTCACAGATACGCAGTATTTT	CASSGLAGLTDTQYF
few	TRBV18	NA	TRBJ2-7	TGTGCCAGCTCACCACCAGAAAGATTTTACGAGCAGTACTTC	CASSPPERFYEQYF
NA	TRBV13	NA	TRBJ2-7	TGTGCCAGCAGCCTCGTGGCGGGCTACGAGCAGTACTTC	CASSLVAGYEQYF
NA	TRBV4-3	TRBD2	TRBJ2-3	TGCGCCAGCAGCGGCCTAGCGGGGACAGATACGCAGTATTTT	CASSGLAGTDTQYF
NA	TRBV27	NA	TRBJ1-5	TGTGCCAGCAGGGAGTTCGGCAATCAGCCTCAGCATTTT	CASREFGNQPQHF
few	TRBV27	NA	TRBJ1-3	TGTGCCAGCAGTTTCGCGGGCGCTGGAAACACCATATATTTT	CASSFAGAGNTIYF
few	TRBV7-3	TRBD2	TRBJ2-1	TGTGCCAGCAGCTTAGATGCGGGGGGGTACAATGAGCAGTTCTTC	CASSLDAGGYNEQFF
NA	TRBV7-2	NA	TRBJ2-7	TGTGCCAGCAGCTGGGAGAGAGGATACGAGCAGTACTTC	CASSWERGYEQYF
NA	TRBV18	NA	TRBJ1-2	TGTGCCAGCTCAAGAGGGTATGGCTACACCTTC	CASSRGYGYTF
NA	TRBV7-9	NA	TRBJ2-3	TGTTCCGGGGGTGGTGCAGATACGCAGTATTTT	CSGGGADTQYF
NA	TRBV10-3	TRBD1	TRBJ2-1	TGTGCCACCGCAGGGGTGTCAGGGGGTCGTAATGAGCAGTTCTTC	CATAGVSGGRNEQFF
once	TRBV7-9	NA	TRBJ2-3	TGTGCCAGCAGCGCGGGGCCGGGTACGCAGTATTTT	CASSAGPGTQYF
few	TRBV7-9	TRBD2	TRBJ2-1	TGTGCCAGCAGCTCCAGAGTAGGACTAGCGGGAGATCGGTTCTTC	CASSSRVGLAGDRFF
NA	TRBV19	NA	TRBJ2-2	TGTGCCAGTACCATCAGAATGTCCGGGGAGCTGTTTTTT	CASTIRMSGELFF
NA	TRBV7-9	NA	TRBJ2-7	TGTGCCAGCAGCCCCGCGGACAGCTACGAGCAGTACTTC	CASSPADSYEQYF
NA	TRBV6-1	NA	TRBJ1-2	TGTGCCAGCAGTGAACACAGGGAGGGGGGCTACACCTTC	CASSEHREGGYTF
once	TRBV6-5	NA	TRBJ2-5	TGTGCCAGCAGTTACTCCCGCGAGGTTGAGACCCAGTACTTC	CASSYSREVETQYF
NA	TRBV9	NA	TRBJ2-3	TGTGCCAGCAGCGTAGACGAGATAAAGCGAGATACGCAGTATTTT	CASSVDEIKRDTQYF
NA	TRBV28	TRBD2	TRBJ2-3	TGTGCCAGCAGTTTTATGGCGGGAGGCGCAGATACGCAGTATTTT	CASSFMAGGADTQYF
NA	TRBV5-1	NA	TRBJ2-7	TGCGCCAGCAGCCAGGACAGCTCCTACGAGCAGTACTTC	CASSQDSSYEQYF
NA	TRBV18	NA	TRBJ2-2	TGTGCCAGCTCACCATCGAGGGCTTACAACACCGGGGAGCTGTTTTTT	CASSPSRAYNTGELFF
NA	TRBV14	TRBD1	TRBJ2-3	TGTGCCAGCAGGGTGGACAGGGGAGGGTGTACGCAGTATTTT	CASRVDRGGCTQYF
NA	TRBV4-3	TRBD2	TRBJ2-3	TGCGCCAGCAGCCAAGATGCGACTAGCGATACGCAGTATTTT	CASSQDATSDTQYF
NA	TRBV28	TRBD1	TRBJ2-7	TGTGCCAGCAGTATGACAGGGGGGGACCACGAGCAGTACTTC	CASSMTGGDHEQYF
few	TRBV6-5	TRBD1	TRBJ1-4	TGTGCCAGCAGTTACGCAGGGGGCCGAGAGGATGAAAAACTGTTTTTT	CASSYAGGREDEKLFF
NA	TRBV11-3	NA	TRBJ2-3	TGTGCCAGCAGCTTGGGGGGTGAAGGCACAGATACGCAGTATTTT	CASSLGGEGTDTQYF
few	TRBV4-1	NA	TRBJ2-5	TGCGCCAGCAGCCATATACTCAGACAGACTCGCCAAGAGACCCAGTACTTC	CASSHILRQTRQETQYF
NA	TRBV9	TRBD2	TRBJ2-5	TGTGCCAGCAGCGTAGCGGGGGGACAAGAGACCCAGTACTTC	CASSVAGGQETQYF
NA	TRBV10-3	TRBD1	TRBJ1-6	TGTGCCATCAGCCTACAGGGGAGTAATTCACCCCTCCACTTT	CAISLQGSNSPLHF
NA	TRBV5-6	NA	TRBJ2-5	TGTGCCAGCAGCGTATGGGGGCGTCAAGAGACCCAGTACTTC	CASSVWGRQETQYF
NA	TRBV11-2	TRBD2	TRBJ2-1	TGTGCCAGCAGCATGGCTAGCGGTTACAATGAGCAGTTCTTC	CASSMASGYNEQFF
NA	TRBV11-1	TRBD1	TRBJ1-1	TGTGCCAGCAGCTTTCGACAGGGATCTAGTGAAGCTTTCTTT	CASSFRQGSSEAFF